The 14 T cell receptor beta chains below were found in one sample sequenced in a study of identical twins. TCRdb reprocessed the 5' RACE reads via MiXCR and lists one record per CDR3 protein. In the table there are some 500,000 distinct CDR3 sequences, approximately 14% of which are singletons. The same specimen was also included in a second study, on yellow fever vaccine responses in identical twins.

The sequenced sample was CD4+ T cells sorted from blood. The receptors stem from a woman aged 18 to 35 in good health.

This clonotype showed up just a few times. The chain combines TRBV5-4 with TRBJ2-5; TRBD1 agrees at 9 bases. The germline CDR1 and CDR2 sequences are SGHNT and YYREEE (reference sequence). V lost 3 bases and J lost 1; bases outside the gene matches: 4. The CDR3 contains 15 residues. DNA of the CDR3: TGTGCCAGCAGCTCCCAGGGACAGGGCCAAGAGACCCAGTACTTC. Translation gives CASSSQGQGQETQYF.

This clonotype was recorded at least ten times. V gene TRBV29-1 combines with J gene TRBJ2-7; tentatively, D is TRBD2 (6 bases). With 3 bases removed from V and 0 bases from J, the gap between germline ends came to 12 bases. Germline CDR1 and CDR2: SQVTM and ANQGSEA. The CDR3 has 14 residues. The CDR3 reads CSVDSQEGSYEQYF. CDR3 DNA sequence: TGCAGCGTTGATTCTCAGGAGGGCTCCTACGAGCAGTACTTC.

The V and J genes are TRBV7-2 and TRBJ1-4; 8 nucleotides align to TRBD1. Germline CDR1 SGHTA, CDR2 FQGNSA. The V and J ends lost 0 bases and 7 bases, in that order; junction bases with no gene match: 4. This CDR3 spans 15 amino acids. In DNA, the CDR3 is TGTGCCAGCAGCTTAGCGGGCAGGGGGCTTGAAAAACTGTTTTTT. Its protein product is CASSLAGRGLEKLFF. The entire variable domain, with the rest obtained from reference TRBV7-2 and TRBJ1-4, is as follows: GAGVSQSPSNKVTEKGKDVELRCDPISGHTALYWYRQSLGQGLEFLIYFQGNSAPDKSGLPSDRFSAERTGGSVSTLTIQRTQQEDSAVYLCASSLAGRGLEKLFFGSGTQLSVL.

The chain links TRBV20-1 to TRBJ2-5; 9 nucleotides align to TRBD1. The trim removed 6 bases at V and 2 bases at J, leaving 4 bases unmatched. The CDR3 length is 13 residues. The V gene's germline CDR1 is DFQATT and CDR2 SNEGSKA (reference sequence). CDR3 in DNA: TGCAGTGCCCCCGGACAGGGGCAAGAGACCCAGTACTTC. Residues: CSAPGQGQETQYF.

This clonotype was seen repeatedly, ten times or more. This chain joins TRBV12-3 or TRBV12-4 and TRBJ2-3; D gene ambiguous. The V end lost 6 bases, the J end lost 2 bases, and 9 bases lay between the germline ends. The CDR3 covers 13 residues. The CDR3 sequence: CASSRLDTDTQYF. Here the CDR3 DNA reads TGTGCCAGCAGCCGACTCGACACAGATACGCAGTATTTT.

This sequence joins TRBV2 and TRBJ2-2; 7 bases fit TRBD1. The J segment lost 5 bases and the V segment lost 5 bases, leaving 11 bases of the junction unmatched. Germline loops: CDR1 SNHLY, CDR2 FYNNEI. This CDR3 comprises 16 residues. CDR3 bases: TGTGCCAGCAGTCCACGACAGGGTGCTCAAACCGGGGAGCTGTTTTTT. It is translated as CASSPRQGAQTGELFF.

This clonotype was recorded a few times. The J gene is TRBJ2-2, the V gene TRBV11-1; 14 bases align to TRBD2. CDR3 length: 18 amino acids. The V gene end was trimmed by 4 bases and the J gene end by 3 bases; junction bases not matched to a gene: 7. The germline V gene encodes CDR1 SGHAT and CDR2 FQDESV (reference sequence). Here the CDR3 reads CASSSTSGGGLHTGELFF. CDR3 bases: TGTGCCAGCAGCTCGACTAGCGGGGGGGGACTCCACACCGGGGAGCTGTTTTTT.

The gene calls are TRBV7-8 and TRBJ2-7; D unclear. The germline V gene has CDR1 SGHVS and CDR2 FQNEAQ. Trimming took 3 bases from V and 4 from J, leaving 10 bases between them. This CDR3 has 13 residues. The CDR3: CASSLPFSYEQYF. DNA of the CDR3: TGTGCCAGCAGCTTGCCCTTTAGTTACGAGCAGTACTTC.

The CDR3 region is CASSRLDFNEQFF. The DNA of the CDR3 is TGCGCCAGCAGCCGACTAGACTTCAATGAGCAGTTCTTC. The genes are TRBV5-1 and TRBJ2-1; perhaps TRBD2 as D (6 bases). There are 13 residues in the CDR3. Trimming took 4 bases from V and 6 from J, leaving 11 bases between them. CDR1 and CDR2 from the germline V gene are SGHRS and YFSETQ.

This clonotype was seen a handful of times. V and J are TRBV6-1 and TRBJ2-7; TRBD1 agrees at 9 bases. This CDR3 has 15 residues. Germline CDR1 is MNHNS and CDR2 is SASEGT. The ends lost 6 bases at V and 1 base at J; junction bases unmatched: 7. This CDR3 reads CASSKPGQGSYEQYF. CDR3 in DNA: TGTGCCAGCAGCAAACCGGGACAGGGATCCTACGAGCAGTACTTC.

This rearrangement joins TRBV27 to TRBJ2-7; D is possibly TRBD1 (6 bases). CDR1 is MNHEY and CDR2 is SMNVEV in the germline V gene (reference sequence). This CDR3 is 15 amino acids long. V gave up 6 bases and J gave up 2 bases, with 17 bases separating them. This chain's CDR3 is CASRKKWDTAYEQYF. CDR3 sequence (DNA): TGTGCCAGCAGAAAGAAGTGGGACACAGCCTACGAGCAGTACTTC.

This clonotype was detected only a few times. The genes are TRBV5-1 and TRBJ2-1, with 10 bases aligning to TRBD2. This CDR3 has 15 amino acids. In germline, CDR1 is SGHRS, CDR2 YFSETQ. The V and J ends lost 4 bases and 5 bases, in that order; junction bases with no gene match: 6. CDR3 sequence: CASSMGLAYNNEQFF. The CDR3 DNA reads TGCGCCAGCAGCATGGGACTAGCGTATAACAATGAGCAGTTCTTC.

This clonotype occurred many times. The genes are TRBV2 and TRBJ2-3; D is unclear. With 2 bases removed from V and 1 base from J, the gap between germline ends came to 10 bases. Germline V gene sequence: CDR1 SNHLY, CDR2 FYNNEI. The length of the CDR3 is 15 residues. The CDR3 bases are TGTGCCAGCAGTGAAACCAACTACCGCACAGATACGCAGTATTTT. This gives the protein CASSETNYRTDTQYF. Full variable domain (outside the CDR3, taken from reference TRBV2 and TRBJ2-3): EPEVTQTPSHQVTQMGQEVILRCVPISNHLYFYWYRQILGQKVEFLVSFYNNEISEKSEIFDDQFSVERPDGSNFTLKIRSTKLEDSAMYFCASSETNYRTDTQYFGPGTRLTVL.

The genes are TRBV24-1 and TRBJ2-7, with 8 bases that match TRBD1. V trimming: 7 bases; J trimming: 6 bases; junction bases outside the gene matches: 7. This CDR3 region has 13 residues. CDR1 is KGHDR and CDR2 is SFDVKD in the germline V gene. The CDR3 DNA reads TGTGCCACCAGCTCACAGGGGGTTGGCGAGCAGTACTTC. Translation: CATSSQGVGEQYF.